The TCR beta chain described here comes from a study of blood T cell repertoires in COVID-19. The V segment lost 2 bases and the J segment 4 bases; nucleotides outside the gene matches: 7. The CDR3 is 15 amino acids. The V gene's germline CDR1 is KGHSH and CDR2 LQKENI. Living in under 30 US areas, the participants were between about 18 and 100 years of age. Cohort placement rested on clinical history that participants reported themselves. In the original analysis: From reference gene primer amplification, estimates of nucleated cell counts were derived. Some clones are missing from TCRdb's copy, which holds only in-frame ones; the method was immunoSEQ multiplex PCR. V, J and clone size derive from that table, while D and trimming were established from the DNA sequence. In the table there are about 250,000 clones, 85% to 95% of which are singletons.

The material sequenced was PBMCs or T cells enriched from blood (not recorded which). The clonotype was recovered from a woman aged 18-29 years who had recovered from COVID-19. This chain uses TRBV18 with TRBJ1-2; 7 bases agree with TRBD1. Written as DNA, the CDR3 is TGTGCCAGCTCACCAGGGTTAGGGGGCTTCTATGGCTACACCTTC. Encoded protein: CASSPGLGGFYGYTF.